The TCR beta chain under discussion was sequenced for a study of cytomegalovirus exposure and HLA in healthy donors. Notes on the study in general: Follow-up analysis found HLA locus-dependent TCR association rates, highest for DRB1 and lowest for HLA-C. One later analysis reportedly identified an Asian-associated ancestry cluster that showed fewer N-insertions than the roughly 600-donor mean. The presence/absence work took it that sequencing depth was about the same across donors.

Concerning this clone itself: Its antigen is unknown.

It was with 60 Vbeta and 13 Jbeta primers that the PCR ran. Assay used: immunoSEQ multiplex PCR; TCRdb lists only in-frame clones, some missing. The sample contains tens of thousands of clones, approximately 62% of which appear only once. The receptor was derived from a male donor in good health and CMV-seropositive. Material for sequencing was PBMCs.

Here the CDR3 DNA reads TGTGCCAGCAGCTTACCGGGACAGGGAAACACCATATATTTT. Its protein is CASSLPGQGNTIYF. J is TRBJ1-3 and V is TRBV5-4; 7 positions match TRBD1. V shed 2 bases and J 4 bases; nucleotides not matched to a gene: 3. The V gene's germline CDR1 is SGHNT and CDR2 YYREEE (reference sequence). The CDR3 runs to 14 residues.